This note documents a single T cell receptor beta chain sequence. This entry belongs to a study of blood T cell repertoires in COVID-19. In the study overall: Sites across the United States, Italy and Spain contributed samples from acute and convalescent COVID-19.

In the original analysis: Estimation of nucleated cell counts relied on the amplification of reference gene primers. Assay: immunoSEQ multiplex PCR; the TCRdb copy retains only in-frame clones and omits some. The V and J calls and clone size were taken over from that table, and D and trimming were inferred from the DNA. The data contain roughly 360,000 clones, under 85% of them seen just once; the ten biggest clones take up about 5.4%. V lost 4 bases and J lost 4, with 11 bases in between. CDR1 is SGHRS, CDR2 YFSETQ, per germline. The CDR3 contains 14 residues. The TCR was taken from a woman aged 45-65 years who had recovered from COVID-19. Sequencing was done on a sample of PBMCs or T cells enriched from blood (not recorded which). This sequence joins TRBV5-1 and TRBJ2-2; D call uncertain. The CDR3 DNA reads TGCGCCAGCAGCGACTTTACCGGCACCGGGGAGCTGTTTTTT. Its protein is CASSDFTGTGELFF.